This TCR beta chain was obtained from a study of blood T cell repertoires in COVID-19. J was trimmed by 4 bases and V by 1 base; bases with no gene match: 8. The CDR3 runs 16 residues. CDR1 is SGHVS and CDR2 is FQNEAQ in the germline V gene. In the original workflow: How many nucleated cells were present was estimated from reference gene primer amplification. Profiled with immunoSEQ multiplex PCR; TCRdb holds only in-frame clones, not every one. V, J and clone size are taken as reported in that table, and D and trimming were inferred from the DNA itself. This table holds about 140,000 clones, roughly 88% found once.

Sequenced material: peripheral blood. This receptor was obtained from a man in his 60s with active or convalescent COVID-19. The genes are TRBV7-8 and TRBJ1-2; 8 bases are shared with TRBD1. The CDR3 coding sequence is TGTGCCAGCAGCTTAGGATCAGGGACAGGAATCTATGGCTACACCTTC. This gives the protein CASSLGSGTGIYGYTF.